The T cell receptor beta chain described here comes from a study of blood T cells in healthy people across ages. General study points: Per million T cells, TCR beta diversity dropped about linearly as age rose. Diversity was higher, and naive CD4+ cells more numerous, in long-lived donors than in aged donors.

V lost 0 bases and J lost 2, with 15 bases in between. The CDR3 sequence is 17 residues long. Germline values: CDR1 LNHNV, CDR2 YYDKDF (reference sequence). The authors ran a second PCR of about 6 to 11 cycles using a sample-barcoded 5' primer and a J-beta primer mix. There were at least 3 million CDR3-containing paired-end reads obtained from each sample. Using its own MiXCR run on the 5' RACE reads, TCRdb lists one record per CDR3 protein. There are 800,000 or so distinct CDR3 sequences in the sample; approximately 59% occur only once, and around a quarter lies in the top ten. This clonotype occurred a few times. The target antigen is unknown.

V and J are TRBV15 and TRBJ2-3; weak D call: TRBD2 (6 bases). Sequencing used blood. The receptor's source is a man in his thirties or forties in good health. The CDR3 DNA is TGTGCCACCAGCAGAGATGATTTGGAGGGGAACACAGATACGCAGTATTTT. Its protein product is CATSRDDLEGNTDTQYF.